Described below is a single T cell receptor (beta chain) sequence and its context. This specimen comes from a study of shared T cell receptors in the human thymus. Sequencing was performed with immunoSEQ multiplex PCR; in TCRdb, only in-frame clones are kept and a portion is missing. The table records fewer than 700,000 clones, 70% to 90% of them present only once. Trimming at V came to 4 bases and at J to 0 bases, leaving 3 bases not matched to a gene. Germline CDR1 LNHDA, CDR2 SQIVND (reference sequence). The CDR3 has 16 residues. This sample also appeared in a second study, on human thymus T cells. From that report: Immunologically healthy infants in Finland undergoing congenital heart defect surgery were the donors. Thymus specimens were resections from corrective heart surgery. Within thymic and blood repertoires, V and J gene usage appeared to be biased. Related research described thymic repertoires that were highly overlapping among unrelated individuals.

This chain joins TRBV19 and TRBJ2-1; 10 positions match TRBD2. The sequence was collected from a boy younger than two with a congenital heart defect. Material for sequencing was thymocytes. This chain's CDR3 is CASSTRTSGSYNEQFF. The CDR3 bases are TGTGCCAGTAGTACCCGGACTAGCGGCTCCTACAATGAGCAGTTCTTC.